This T cell receptor (beta chain) was profiled in a study of cytomegalovirus exposure and HLA in healthy donors. The overall study: A subsequent analysis reported that the roughly 120 validation repertoires were produced on the same platform that had also been used for the roughly 670 first-cohort repertoires.

Germline lookup yields CDR1 SGHDT and CDR2 YYEEEE. The CDR3 consists of 19 residues. With V trimmed by 0 bases and J by 5 bases, 17 bases remained unmatched. TCRdb's copy holds only in-frame clones and misses some; the assay was immunoSEQ multiplex PCR. The data show around 230,000 clones, approximately 84% seen once. The sample taken for sequencing was PBMCs. This clonotype originated in a woman aged 30 to 39 in good health and CMV-seropositive. The chain couples TRBV5-6 to TRBJ2-1, with 7 bases lining up with TRBD2. The DNA of the CDR3 is TGTGCCAGCAGCTTGGGAGGCAAGGTTGGGCTAGCGGAACACAATGAGCAGTTCTTC. Translated, it gives CASSLGGKVGLAEHNEQFF. The entire variable domain, with the rest obtained from reference TRBV5-6 and TRBJ2-1, is as follows: DAGVTQSPTHLIKTRGQQVTLRCSPKSGHDTVSWYQQALGQGPQFIFQYYEEEERQRGNFPDRFSGHQFPNYSSELNVNALLLGDSALYLCASSLGGKVGLAEHNEQFFGPGTRLTVL.